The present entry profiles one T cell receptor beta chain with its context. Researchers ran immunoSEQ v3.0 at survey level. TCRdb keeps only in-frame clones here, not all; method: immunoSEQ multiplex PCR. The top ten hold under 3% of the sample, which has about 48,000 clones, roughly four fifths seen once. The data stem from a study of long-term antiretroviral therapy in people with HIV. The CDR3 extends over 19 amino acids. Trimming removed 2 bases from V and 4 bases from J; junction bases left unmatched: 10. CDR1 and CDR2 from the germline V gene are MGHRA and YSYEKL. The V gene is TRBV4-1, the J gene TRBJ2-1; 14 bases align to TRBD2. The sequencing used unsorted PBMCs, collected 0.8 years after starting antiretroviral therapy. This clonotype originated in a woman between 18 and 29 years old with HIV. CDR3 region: CASSQTPGTSGSSYNEQFF. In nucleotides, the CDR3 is TGCGCCAGCAGCCAAACCCCCGGGACTAGCGGGAGCTCATACAATGAGCAGTTCTTC.